Sequencing of this TCR beta chain was carried out in a study of shared clonotypes between healthy human individuals. Donors were Caucasian adults residing in Nashville, Tennessee, USA. Profiled with immunoSEQ multiplex PCR; TCRdb holds only in-frame clones, not every one. This repertoire shows a few million clones, 92% found once; its top ten account for around 0.4%. CDR1 is SGHAT, CDR2 FQNNGV, per germline. Unmatched junction bases numbered 5, after V lost 5 bases and J lost 5 bases. This CDR3 region has 14 residues. General study results and limits: Non-shared clonotypes showed lower generation probabilities than clonotypes common to all four donors.

With respect to this clone: Its antigen remains unidentified.

The sample consisted of naive CD4+ T cells from PBMCs. As to subset: CD45RA+ positively selected. The chain joins TRBV11-2 to TRBJ2-5, with TRBD1 matching over 10 bases. The sequence was obtained from a man in his late teens or twenties in good health. Some clones in this sample may be carry-over from other donors' samples. The CDR3 here is CASSPGQGKETQYF. The CDR3 DNA is TGTGCCAGCAGCCCGGGACAGGGGAAGGAGACCCAGTACTTC. The entire variable domain, with the rest obtained from reference TRBV11-2 and TRBJ2-5, is as follows: EAGVAQSPRYKIIEKRQSVAFWCNPISGHATLYWYQQILGQGPKLLIQFQNNGVVDDSQLPKDRFSAERLKGVDSTLKIQPAKLEDSAVYLCASSPGQGKETQYFGPGTRLLVL.